This T cell receptor (beta chain) was observed in a study of cytomegalovirus exposure and HLA in healthy donors. Overall study results and limits: Among the CMV-associated chains, a few were confirmed in vitro as specific for CMV antigens.

In regard to this clone: Its antigen is undetermined.

The data were produced by immunoSEQ multiplex PCR, yet TCRdb's version contains in-frame clones alone and is incomplete. Here the sample spans about 49,000 clones, 92% being singletons. From germline, CDR1 is SGHTA and CDR2 FQGNSA. The CDR3 consists of 15 residues. Deletions cut 5 bases from V and 5 bases from J, with 15 bases between. Sequencing was done on a sample of PBMCs. The rearrangement links TRBV7-2 to TRBJ2-2; D is perhaps TRBD2 (6 bases). The TCR sequence derives from a man aged 18 to 29 in good health and CMV-seronegative. CDR3 in DNA: TGTGCCAGCAGCACTCAGGGAGGTTGGACCGGGGAGCTGTTTTTT. It translates to CASSTQGGWTGELFF.